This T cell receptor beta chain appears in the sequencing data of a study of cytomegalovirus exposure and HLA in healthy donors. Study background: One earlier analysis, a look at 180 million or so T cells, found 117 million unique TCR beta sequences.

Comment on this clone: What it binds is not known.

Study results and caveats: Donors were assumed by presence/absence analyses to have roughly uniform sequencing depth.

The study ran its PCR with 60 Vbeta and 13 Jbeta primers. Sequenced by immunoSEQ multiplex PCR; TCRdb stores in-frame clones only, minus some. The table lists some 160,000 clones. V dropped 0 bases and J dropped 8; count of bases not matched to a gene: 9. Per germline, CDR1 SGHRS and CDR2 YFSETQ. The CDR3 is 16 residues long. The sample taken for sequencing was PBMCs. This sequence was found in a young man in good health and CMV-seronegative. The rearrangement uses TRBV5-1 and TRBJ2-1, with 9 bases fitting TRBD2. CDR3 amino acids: CASSLDGGRALDEQFF. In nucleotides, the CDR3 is TGCGCCAGCAGCTTGGACGGCGGGAGGGCCCTGGATGAGCAGTTCTTC.